A single sample gave rise to the 28 T cell receptor beta chains below, sequenced in a study of blood T cell repertoires in COVID-19 (dated by TCRdb to 2020 to 2021). Library generation was performed with the immunoSEQ multiplex PCR assay. This immuneACCESS table, as held by TCRdb, lists in-frame sequences with V and J called but not all clones. Of the missing ones, under half trace to an unresolved V gene in checked studies; the others have no known cause. Within this sample are tens of thousands of clones, with more than 65% of them counted one time only. The top ten clonotypes cover 20% to 25% of the sample. Sequencing used peripheral blood. The source of these receptors is a man aged 55 to 69 with acute or convalescent COVID-19.

In this sample, this clone turned up a few times. The chain carries TRBV7-3 and TRBJ2-2; possibly TRBD1 for D (6 bases). V lost 5 bases, J lost 6 bases, and 13 bases lay in between. The CDR3 has 14 amino acids. Germline V CDR1 and CDR2: SGHTA, FQGTGA. The CDR3 loop is CASSPDRKPGELFF. As DNA, the CDR3 is TGTGCCAGCAGCCCGGACAGAAAGCCCGGGGAGCTGTTTTTT.

This chain connects TRBV19 to TRBJ1-1, with TRBD1 matching over 10 bases. The CDR3 consists of 16 residues. The V segment lost 9 bases and the J segment 1 base; nucleotides outside the gene matches: 11. In germline, CDR1 is LNHDA, CDR2 SQIVND (reference sequence). The CDR3 loop is CASSSLGQGRNTEAFF. Here the CDR3 DNA reads TGTGCCAGCTCATCCCTGGGACAGGGGAGGAACACTGAAGCTTTCTTT.

This chain connects TRBV7-9 to TRBJ1-2; D is undetermined. This CDR3 has 13 amino acids. Trimming pared 6 bases from V and 5 bases from J, leaving 13 bases between. CDR1 is SEHNR and CDR2 is FQNEAQ in the germline V gene (reference sequence). The CDR3 sequence is CASSPPGLYGYTF. In DNA, the CDR3 is TGTGCCAGCAGTCCCCCCGGGTTGTATGGCTACACCTTC. Looking up the rest from reference TRBV7-9 and TRBJ1-2 gives the full variable domain: DTGVSQNPRHKITKRGQNVTFRCDPISEHNRLYWYRQTLGQGPEFLTYFQNEAQLEKSRLLSDRFSAERPKGSFSTLEIQRTEQGDSAMYLCASSPPGLYGYTFGSGTRLTVV.

The chain joins TRBV11-2 to TRBJ1-2, with 7 bases that match TRBD1. CDR3 length: 15 residues. Germline values: CDR1 SGHAT, CDR2 FQNNGV. J was trimmed by 5 bases and V by 6 bases; bases with no gene match: 12. Here the CDR3 DNA reads TGTGCCAGCAGTTCGTTGGAGGGACAGAAATATGGCTACACCTTC. Translation: CASSSLEGQKYGYTF.

The chain is built from TRBV4-2 and TRBJ2-5; 8 bases fit TRBD2. CDR1 and CDR2 from the germline V gene are LGHNA and YNFKEQ. The V and J ends lost 1 base and 5 bases, in that order; junction bases with no gene match: 6. This CDR3 is built from 15 residues. CDR3 sequence: CASSQGSRGGETQYF. As DNA, the CDR3 is TGTGCCAGCAGCCAAGGCTCCCGGGGGGGGGAGACCCAGTACTTC.

The chain uses TRBV12-3 or TRBV12-4 and TRBJ2-2, with D uncertain. CDR3 length equals 12 residues. With 7 bases removed from V and 3 bases from J, the gap between germline ends came to 6 bases. The CDR3 region is CASTGDTGELFF. The CDR3 DNA reads as TGTGCCAGCACCGGAGACACCGGGGAGCTGTTTTTT.

The J gene is TRBJ1-5, the V gene TRBV5-1; D is possibly TRBD1 (5 bases). Deletions cut 4 bases from V and 2 bases from J, with 13 bases between. The germline V gene has CDR1 SGHRS and CDR2 YFSETQ. This CDR3 comprises 15 residues. The CDR3 loop reads CASSPEGLGNQPQHF. The DNA for the CDR3 is TGCGCCAGCAGCCCGGAGGGGTTGGGCAATCAGCCCCAGCATTTT.

This clone was picked up a small number of times. This chain connects TRBV5-1 to TRBJ1-6, with 8 bases that match TRBD1. Trimming removed 4 bases from V and 14 bases from J; junction bases left unmatched: 8. The CDR3 runs 13 residues. Germline assignment: CDR1 SGHRS and CDR2 YFSETQ. The CDR3 reads CASSEDRVMALHF. CDR3 nucleotides: TGCGCCAGCAGCGAGGACAGGGTAATGGCCCTCCACTTT.

The chain has TRBV18 and TRBJ2-1; 8 nucleotides agree with TRBD2. The junction had 3 bases not matched to a gene; V was cut back by 3 bases and J by 2 bases. Germline assignment: CDR1 KGHSH and CDR2 LQKENI. This CDR3 has 15 residues. The CDR3 spells CASSPGLEPYNEQFF. DNA for the CDR3: TGTGCCAGCTCACCGGGACTAGAGCCCTACAATGAGCAGTTCTTC.

The chain recombines TRBV6-2 or TRBV6-3 with TRBJ2-7; no reliable D call. This CDR3 has 12 amino acids. Trimming pared 6 bases from V and 5 bases from J, leaving 11 bases between. Looked up from germline, CDR1 is MNHEY and CDR2 is SVGEGT. CDR3 loop: CASSSSRHEQYV. As DNA, the CDR3 is TGTGCCAGCAGCTCTAGTAGACACGAGCAGTACGTC.

V and J are TRBV7-9 and TRBJ2-1; 13 bases agree with TRBD2. The germline V gene encodes CDR1 SEHNR and CDR2 FQNEAQ (reference sequence). The CDR3 is made up of 16 amino acids. J gave up 5 bases and V 4 bases, and 5 bases lay outside the gene matches. DNA for the CDR3: TGTGCCAGCAGCTCTACTAGCGGGGGGGCGGACAATGAGCAGTTCTTC. Translated: CASSSTSGGADNEQFF.

This chain links TRBV3-1 (or the pseudogene TRBV3-2) with TRBJ1-1; perhaps TRBD1 as D (6 bases). V lost 4 bases, J lost 4 bases, and 13 bases lay in between. The CDR3 spans 14 residues. CDR1 is LGHDT, CDR2 YNNKEL, per germline (reference sequence). The CDR3 is CASSRGHLSTEAFF. As DNA, the CDR3 is TGTGCCAGCAGCCGGGGACACCTGAGCACTGAAGCTTTCTTT.

The chain is built from TRBV5-1 and TRBJ2-7; 10 bases are shared with TRBD1. CDR1 and CDR2 from the germline V gene are SGHRS and YFSETQ. This CDR3 is 15 amino acids long. V lost 4 bases to trimming and J lost 6 bases; unmatched junction nucleotides: 10. The CDR3 sequence: CASSRLPGQGSEQYF. CDR3 coding DNA: TGCGCCAGCAGCCGACTCCCGGGACAGGGGAGCGAGCAGTACTTC.

The J gene is TRBJ2-5, the V gene TRBV2; a possible D gene is TRBD2 (5 bases). Between the trimmed V and J ends, which lost 2 bases and 5 bases, there was a span of 9 bases. The CDR3 runs to 13 residues. Germline V gene lookup returns CDR1 SNHLY and CDR2 FYNNEI. CDR3 nucleotides: TGTGCCAGCAGTGAAACTAGAGCGGAGACCCAGTACTTC. It translates to CASSETRAETQYF.

V and J are TRBV2 and TRBJ1-1, with a possible D match to TRBD1 (6 bases). The CDR3 sequence is 13 residues long. Germline CDR1 SNHLY, CDR2 FYNNEI. The V end was cut by 8 bases, the J end by 0 bases, with 10 bases between. In DNA, the CDR3 is TGTGCCAGCGGGGGACAAATGAACACTGAAGCTTTCTTT. This codes for CASGGQMNTEAFF.

The chain recombines TRBV5-6 with TRBJ2-3; 7 nucleotides line up with TRBD2. This CDR3 region has 16 residues. Looked up from germline, CDR1 is SGHDT and CDR2 is YYEEEE. Germline trimming cut 3 bases from V and 4 bases from J; bases unmatched to any gene: 11. CDR3 nucleotides: TGTGCCAGCAGCTCAGCCCGAATCGGGGGGTCAGATACGCAGTATTTT. As protein: CASSSARIGGSDTQYF.

The gene calls are TRBV7-8 and TRBJ1-1, with D unresolved. The germline CDR1 and CDR2 sequences are SGHVS and FQNEAQ. The CDR3 is 13 residues long. V dropped 1 base and J dropped 8 bases, with 11 bases sitting between them. The CDR3 nucleotides are TGTGCCAGCAGCTTAGATGGTGGAGGAGAAGCTTTCTTT. Its protein product is CASSLDGGGEAFF.

This chain connects TRBV9 to TRBJ2-7; 8 bases align to TRBD1. The CDR3 runs 14 residues. CDR1 is SGDLS, CDR2 YYNGEE, per germline. The V and J ends lost 0 bases and 2 bases, in that order; junction bases with no gene match: 1. CDR3 sequence reads: CASSVEDRAYEQYF. Written as DNA, the CDR3 is TGTGCCAGCAGCGTAGAGGACAGGGCCTACGAGCAGTACTTC.

This rearrangement joins TRBV10-3 to TRBJ2-7; D is perhaps TRBD2 (6 bases). CDR3 length: 11 amino acids. Looked up from germline, CDR1 is ENHRY and CDR2 is SYGVKD. V was pared by 8 bases and J by 4 bases, with 9 bases between. The CDR3 sequence: CAIRELYEQYV. The CDR3 coding sequence is TGTGCCATCCGGGAGTTATACGAGCAGTACGTC.

This clone was detected only once. The gene calls are TRBV6-2 or TRBV6-3 and TRBJ1-6; tentatively, D is TRBD1 (6 bases). V gave up 2 bases and J gave up 15 bases, with 20 bases separating them. CDR1 MNHEY and CDR2 SVGEGT come from the germline V gene. This CDR3 region has 15 residues. The CDR3: CASSYAAAFAGVLHF. The CDR3 bases are TGTGCCAGCAGTTACGCGGCGGCATTCGCAGGGGTCCTCCACTTT.

The chain links TRBV9 to TRBJ2-1, with D possibly being TRBD1 (6 bases). V was shortened by 3 bases and J by 6 bases, with 19 bases between the two germline ends. CDR1 is SGDLS and CDR2 is YYNGEE in the germline V gene. The CDR3 consists of 16 residues. The CDR3 protein is CASSGAGDKRLNEQFF. In DNA, the CDR3 is TGTGCCAGCAGCGGAGCCGGGGACAAGAGACTCAATGAGCAGTTCTTC.

The chain is built from TRBV7-3 and TRBJ1-1; D is uncertain. Germline CDR1 and CDR2: SGHTA and FQGTGA. The length of the CDR3 is 13 residues. V was pared by 5 bases and J by 1 base, with 8 bases between. The CDR3 DNA sequence: TGTGCCAGCAGCCTAGACCGGAACACTGAAGCTTTCTTT. The encoded protein is CASSLDRNTEAFF.

V and J are TRBV28 and TRBJ2-3; weak D call: TRBD2 (7 bases). This CDR3 is built from 16 residues. Germline V gene lookup returns CDR1 MDHEN and CDR2 SYDVKM. The V and J ends lost 5 bases and 4 bases respectively, with 19 bases between them. CDR3 protein: CASSLRGANRADTQYF. For the CDR3, the DNA is TGTGCCAGCAGTCTTCGGGGGGCGAATAGGGCAGATACGCAGTATTTT. The full variable domain, with the rest looked up from reference TRBV28 and TRBJ2-3, is DVKVTQSSRYLVKRTGEKVFLECVQDMDHENMFWYRQDPGLGLRLIYFSYDVKMKEKGDIPEGYSVSREKKERFSLILESASTNQTSMYLCASSLRGANRADTQYFGPGTRLTVL.

The chain employs TRBV28 and TRBJ1-5; D remains ambiguous. The CDR3 totals 16 residues. Germline-derived CDR1 and CDR2 are MDHEN and SYDVKM. Trimming shortened V by 1 base and J by 2 bases, and 12 bases separated the two germline ends. This CDR3 is CASSLSGQLGNQPQHF. The CDR3 DNA reads TGTGCCAGCAGTTTATCGGGTCAGTTGGGCAATCAGCCCCAGCATTTT.

This chain links TRBV2 with TRBJ1-5; perhaps TRBD1 as D (5 bases). Trimming removed 9 bases at V and 2 bases at J, with 8 bases between. The CDR3 covers 12 residues. The germline V gene encodes CDR1 SNHLY and CDR2 FYNNEI. The CDR3 reads CASQTGNQPQHF. CDR3 sequence (DNA): TGTGCCAGTCAGACAGGCAATCAGCCCCAGCATTTT.

As to this clone: The junction does not match germline at one end; this may be a read error. The chain uses TRBV7-2 and TRBJ1-2; D gene ambiguous. CDR1 and CDR2 (germline): SGHTA, FQGNSA. CDR3 length equals 15 residues. The CDR3 sequence: CASSLVLAPHSPVDF. DNA for the CDR3: TGTGCCAGCAGCTTAGTGCTGGCCCCACACAGTCCTGTTGACTTC.

As DNA, the CDR3 is TGTGCCAGCAGTGAGGGGCAGGACAGAAACACCATATATTTT. Translated, it gives CASSEGQDRNTIYF. The chain has TRBV2 and TRBJ1-3, with D possibly TRBD1 on 5 matching bases. The V gene lost 3 bases and the J gene lost 5 bases, with 11 bases spanning the gap. The germline gives CDR1 SNHLY, CDR2 FYNNEI. CDR3 length: 14 amino acids. Complete variable domain (other parts from reference TRBV2 and TRBJ1-3): EPEVTQTPSHQVTQMGQEVILRCVPISNHLYFYWYRQILGQKVEFLVSFYNNEISEKSEIFDDQFSVERPDGSNFTLKIRSTKLEDSAMYFCASSEGQDRNTIYFGEGSWLTVV.

J is TRBJ1-6 and V is TRBV7-8, with D possibly being TRBD1 (5 bases). Trimming cost V 6 bases and J 4 bases, with 16 bases left between them. CDR3 length: 16 residues. Germline values: CDR1 SGHVS, CDR2 FQNEAQ. CDR3: CASRQRREGYNSPLHF. The CDR3 bases are TGTGCCAGCAGACAGAGGCGGGAGGGGTATAATTCACCCCTCCACTTT.